This T cell receptor beta chain was captured by sequencing in a study of early T cells in non-severe SARS-CoV-2 infection. Overall study: Sequencing was performed on bulk RNA from unsorted whole blood, leaving chains unpaired. Study-wide results and caveats: Matches to VDJdb favored anti-spike CD8 responses and missed private and CD4 specificities.

This clonotype was picked up many times. As yet, its antigen is unknown. V trimming: 3 bases; J trimming: 1 base; junction bases outside the gene matches: 2. The germline gives CDR1 SGHAT, CDR2 FQNNGV. This CDR3 has 14 amino acids. Individual cDNA molecules were tagged with unique molecular identifiers. TCRdb ran MiXCR on the 5' RACE reads and lists one entry per CDR3 protein. This table has around 80,000 distinct CDR3 sequences, roughly 12% appearing once. This receptor was taken from an adult who was a healthcare worker with PCR-confirmed SARS-CoV-2 infection or an uninfected control (not recorded which). The sample here was whole blood, taken at baseline. The V gene is TRBV11-2, the J gene TRBJ2-5, with 7 nucleotides matching TRBD2. As DNA, the CDR3 is TGTGCCAGCAGCTTGGGCGGGGGCCAAGAGACCCAGTACTTC. Its translation is CASSLGGGQETQYF.